The 8 T cell receptor beta chains reported below all come from one sample, sequenced in a study of T cell repertoires in cytomegalovirus infection. For these receptors, no antigen is known. TCRdb re-derived calls from the reads in MiXCR, one entry per CDR3 protein. The repertoire holds hundreds of thousands of distinct CDR3 sequences, with approximately 42% as singletons. The sample in question was cultured PBMCs, obtained from culture after CMV antigen stimulation. These receptors were taken from a human donor in good health (CMV status not recorded). Some clones in this sample may be carry-over from other donors' samples.

The V gene is TRBV19, the J gene TRBJ1-2, with a possible D match to TRBD1 (6 bases). The CDR3 runs 14 residues. Per germline, CDR1 LNHDA and CDR2 SQIVND (reference sequence). Trimming took 8 bases from V and 0 from J, leaving 13 bases between them. The CDR3 bases are TGTGCCAGTGCTGAGGACAGAACTAACTATGGCTACACCTTC. As protein: CASAEDRTNYGYTF.

This sequence joins TRBV12-3 or TRBV12-4 and TRBJ2-1; TRBD2 matches at 9 bases. J lost 5 bases, V lost 6 bases, and 5 bases had no gene match. The CDR3 is 14 amino acids. CDR3 amino acids: CASRVAGVDNEQFF. For the CDR3, the DNA is TGTGCCAGCAGGGTAGCGGGAGTAGACAATGAGCAGTTCTTC.

This rearrangement joins TRBV12-3 or TRBV12-4 to TRBJ2-1; perhaps TRBD1 as D (5 bases). CDR3 length equals 11 residues. Between the trimmed V and J ends, which lost 8 bases and 7 bases, there was a span of 9 bases. CDR3 loop: CASSGLNEQFF. The CDR3 nucleotides read TGTGCCAGCTCAGGGTTGAATGAGCAGTTCTTC.

The sample holds a few counts of this clonotype. This chain connects TRBV4-3 to TRBJ2-4; D is ambiguous. Per germline, CDR1 LGHNA and CDR2 YSLEER. The CDR3 totals 13 residues. V lost 3 bases and J 2 bases, leaving 5 bases between the germline ends. This CDR3 is CASSHPPKNIQYF. The CDR3 DNA is TGCGCCAGCAGCCATCCCCCCAAAAACATTCAGTACTTC.

CDR3 nucleotides: TGTGCCAGCAGCTCGCGACCGGGGGCTTACTACGAGCAGTACTTC. Its protein product is CASSSRPGAYYEQYF. J is TRBJ2-7 and V is TRBV7-8; the D call may be TRBD1 or TRBD2 (6 bases each). CDR1 and CDR2 from the germline V gene are SGHVS and FQNEAQ. V was trimmed by 4 bases and J by 3 bases, leaving 16 bases between them. CDR3 length: 15 amino acids.

The chain recombines TRBV7-2 with TRBJ2-5; D is perhaps TRBD2 (6 bases). Deletions cut 6 bases from V and 2 bases from J, with 10 bases between. The germline V gene has CDR1 SGHTA and CDR2 FQGNSA. The CDR3 runs 13 residues. CDR3 sequence (DNA): TGTGCCAGCAGTTGGACTAAACAAGAGACCCAGTACTTC. Translating gives CASSWTKQETQYF.

The chain is built from TRBV10-3 and TRBJ2-7; 10 bases fit TRBD2. V shed 0 bases and J 4 bases; nucleotides not matched to a gene: 9. The CDR3 length is 17 residues. Germline loops: CDR1 ENHRY, CDR2 SYGVKD. CDR3 nucleotides: TGTGCCATCAGTGAGTCATCCCCCCTTAGCGGGAGGTACGAGCAGTACTTC. Encoded protein: CAISESSPLSGRYEQYF.

V is TRBV4-2 and J is TRBJ2-1, with a weak D call TRBD2 (6 bases). The CDR3 runs to 16 residues. Germline assignment: CDR1 LGHNA and CDR2 YNFKEQ. V was pared by 0 bases and J by 0 bases, with 9 bases between. The CDR3: CASSQDWRASYNEQFF. The CDR3 nucleotides are TGTGCCAGCAGCCAAGATTGGAGGGCCTCCTACAATGAGCAGTTCTTC.